This section outlines one TCR delta chain sequence together with its context. This clone turned up a few times. Its target antigen remains unknown. Within one base of it there is no much larger clone, and no base qualities were kept. The entry originates in a study of gamma-delta chains in newborns, infants, children (dated 2019 in TCRdb). Regarding the complete study: In the study title, it is stated that polyclonal expansion of innate gammadelta T cells is driven by microbial exposure immediately after birth. Right after human newborns were born, the researchers looked at the way microbial exposure shaped their populations of innate gammadelta T cells.

The germline V gene sets CDR1 to GEAIGNYY and CDR2 to EKD. Inclusive of the bounding cysteine and phenylalanine, the CDR3 is 19 residues long. CDR3 DNA is the only sequence kept; it has 57 bases, read in frame from the first base. V is cut back by 0 bases and J by 4 bases, with 16 bases in the junction unmatched. The sequencing machine was an Illumina MiSeq. TCRdb called clones afresh from the public reads with CATT; identical DNA rows were later merged. The sample has some 10,000 delta-chain clones on record, approximately 8.3% of them singletons. The top ten clonotypes cover approximately 9% of the sample.

This clonotype was sampled from a child who was a newborn, infant or young child, either healthy, febrile or measles-vaccinated (not recorded which). The rearranged chain carries TRDV2 and TRDJ1; a stretch of 10 junction bases matches TRDD3. Sequenced: blood. The CDR3 corresponds to CACDTVPIRGDTGYDKLIF. The DNA is as follows: TGTGCCTGTGACACCGTCCCGATACGGGGGGATACGGGCTACGATAAACTCATCTTT.